This T cell receptor beta chain was captured by sequencing in a study of T cell responses to AZD1222 COVID-19 vaccine. The protocol was immunoSEQ multiplex PCR, while the TCRdb copy is restricted to in-frame clones and leaves out a portion. The sample shows about 90,000 clones, 75% to 90% of them seen only once. The CDR3 runs to 13 residues. In germline, CDR1 is SGDLS, CDR2 YYNGEE. Trimming cost V 3 bases and J 4 bases; bases outside gene matches: 2. This TCR derives from an adult in good health. The chain couples TRBV9 to TRBJ2-7; 9 bases align to TRBD2. The specimen was peripheral blood, collected on day 0 of AZD1222 vaccination. The CDR3 DNA is TGTGCCAGCAGCGCCGGACTAGCGTACGAGCAGTACTTC. Translating it yields CASSAGLAYEQYF.